These 3 T cell receptor beta chains were all obtained from the same sample, sequenced in a study of T-cell memory formation after mild COVID-19. TCRdb used MiXCR to reprocess the 5' RACE reads, holding one entry per CDR3 protein. Of about 150,000 distinct CDR3 sequences detected, 30% to 35% appear once; the ten largest clones hold 12%. Sequenced: PBMCs or a T cell subset sorted from them (not recorded which). The receptors come from an adult woman who had mild COVID-19 (a few samples of this study predate the infection). Cell type and time point are not known.

The chain is built from TRBV5-1 and TRBJ2-7, with a weak D call TRBD1 (6 bases). CDR1 SGHRS and CDR2 YFSETQ come from the germline V gene. CDR3 length equals 16 residues. Trimming removed 2 bases from V and 5 bases from J, with 20 bases in between. The CDR3 nucleotides are TGCGCCAGCAGCTTTTACGCGGCCCAGGGGCTAGACGAGCAGTACTTC. This translates into CASSFYAAQGLDEQYF. The full variable domain, completed using reference TRBV5-1 and TRBJ2-7, is KAGVTQTPRYLIKTRGQQVTLSCSPISGHRSVSWYQQTPGQGLQFLFEYFSETQRNKGNFPGRFSGRQFSNSRSEMNVSTLELGDSALYLCASSFYAAQGLDEQYFGPGTRLTVT.

Ten or more counts support this clonotype. The V call is TRBV11-2, the J call TRBJ2-1; maybe TRBD2 (6 bases). Germline assignment: CDR1 SGHAT and CDR2 FQNNGV. V lost 1 base and J 2 bases, leaving 12 bases between the germline ends. The length of the CDR3 is 16 residues. The chain's CDR3 is CASSLAIAAAYNEQFF. CDR3 bases: TGTGCCAGCAGCTTAGCTATAGCGGCCGCCTACAATGAGCAGTTCTTC. The full variable domain, rest sourced from reference TRBV11-2 and TRBJ2-1, is EAGVAQSPRYKIIEKRQSVAFWCNPISGHATLYWYQQILGQGPKLLIQFQNNGVVDDSQLPKDRFSAERLKGVDSTLKIQPAKLEDSAVYLCASSLAIAAAYNEQFFGPGTRLTVL.

This chain uses TRBV7-6 with TRBJ2-2; unclear D gene. The CDR3 length is 13 residues. Germline V gene lookup returns CDR1 SGHVS and CDR2 FNYEAQ. Trimming pared 5 bases from V and 7 bases from J, leaving 11 bases between. The DNA for the CDR3 is TGTGCCAGCAGCCCCGCCGGTCTCGGGGAGCTGTTTTTT. It encodes CASSPAGLGELFF.